This T cell receptor (beta chain) is drawn from a study of T cells after yellow fever vaccination. This clonotype was picked up many times. TCRdb itself ran the 5' RACE reads through MiXCR, one entry per CDR3 protein. This sample carries around 180,000 distinct CDR3 sequences, about 6% of them seen once, and the ten largest clones take 2.9%. Trimming cost V 3 bases and J 3 bases; bases outside gene matches: 5. Germline V gives CDR1 SGHVS, CDR2 FNYEAQ. This CDR3 region has 14 residues. The clonotype originates from a man aged 18-30 years who received the YFV17D yellow fever vaccine. The V and J genes are TRBV7-6 and TRBJ2-7; TRBD1 aligns across 7 bases. The starting material was CD4+ T cells sorted from PBMCs, obtained on the day of the first yellow fever vaccination. Here the CDR3 DNA reads TGTGCCAGCAGCTTCCTCAGGACAGGCTACGAGCAGTACTTC. Protein: CASSFLRTGYEQYF.